Listed here are 28 T cell receptor beta chains from one sample, sequenced in a study of blood T cells in healthy people across ages. A second 7 to 11 cycle PCR used barcoded and J-beta primers. TCRdb ran MiXCR on the 5' RACE reads and lists one entry per CDR3 protein. The table has 750,000 to 850,000 distinct CDR3 sequences, 20% to 25% seen once; the top ten hold approximately 3.7%. These data were also reused for a study on T cells of mothers and their children.

Sequencing was performed on blood. The receptors here all came from a boy aged 5-17 years in good health.

The chain employs TRBV7-9 and TRBJ1-4; D is uncertain. The CDR3 has 16 amino acids. Per germline, CDR1 SEHNR and CDR2 FQNEAQ (reference sequence). The V and J ends lost 8 bases and 0 bases respectively, with 16 bases between them. The DNA of the CDR3 is TGTGCCAGCCTCCAAACGATAGATTCAACTAATGAAAAACTGTTTTTT. Translation: CASLQTIDSTNEKLFF.

J is TRBJ2-5 and V is TRBV5-1; a weak D match, TRBD1 (5 bases). The CDR3 length is 15 residues. The germline V gene has CDR1 SGHRS and CDR2 YFSETQ. Trimming stripped 0 bases from V and 2 bases from J, with 11 bases between. CDR3 coding DNA: TGCGCCAGCAGCTTGGACACAGGCAATCAAGAGACCCAGTACTTC. Protein: CASSLDTGNQETQYF. Complete variable domain (other parts from reference TRBV5-1 and TRBJ2-5): KAGVTQTPRYLIKTRGQQVTLSCSPISGHRSVSWYQQTPGQGLQFLFEYFSETQRNKGNFPGRFSGRQFSNSRSEMNVSTLELGDSALYLCASSLDTGNQETQYFGPGTRLLVL.

V is TRBV9 and J is TRBJ1-2, with TRBD1 identical over 11 bases. The ends lost 7 bases at V and 7 bases at J; junction bases unmatched: 6. Per the germline V gene, CDR1 is SGDLS and CDR2 is YYNGEE. This CDR3 contains 13 residues. The CDR3 sequence is CASHGQGAGGYTF. For the CDR3, the DNA is TGTGCCAGCCACGGACAGGGGGCTGGTGGCTACACCTTC. The whole variable domain, remainder taken from reference TRBV9 and TRBJ1-2, is DSGVTQTPKHLITATGQRVTLRCSPRSGDLSVYWYQQSLDQGLQFLIQYYNGEERAKGNILERFSAQQFPDLHSELNLSSLELGDSALYFCASHGQGAGGYTFGSGTRLTVV.

The chain couples TRBV18 to TRBJ2-7; tentative D call: TRBD2 (6 bases). The CDR3 covers 16 residues. The V end was cut by 0 bases, the J end by 5 bases, with 17 bases between. Germline values: CDR1 KGHSH, CDR2 LQKENI. CDR3 region: CASSPPGSGYVDEQYF. The CDR3 region has the DNA TGTGCCAGCTCACCACCGGGGAGCGGGTATGTAGACGAGCAGTACTTC. Filled out from reference TRBV18 and TRBJ2-7, the complete variable domain reads NAGVMQNPRHLVRRRGQEARLRCSPMKGHSHVYWYRQLPEEGLKFMVYLQKENIIDESGMPKERFSAEFPKEGPSILRIQQVVRGDSAAYFCASSPPGSGYVDEQYFGPGTRLTVT.

This clonotype was seen only a few times. This sequence joins TRBV12-3 or TRBV12-4 and TRBJ2-3; TRBD2 agrees at 10 bases. The CDR3 runs 15 residues. Trimming at V came to 3 bases and at J to 4 bases, leaving 4 bases not matched to a gene. Here the CDR3 DNA reads TGTGCCAGCAGTTTGGCTAGCGGGGGACCAGATACGCAGTATTTT. Amino acid sequence: CASSLASGGPDTQYF.

The chain is built from TRBV5-6 and TRBJ1-6, with D unclear. The CDR3 sequence is 15 residues long. Germline-derived CDR1 and CDR2 are SGHDT and YYEEEE. V was pared by 0 bases and J by 9 bases, with 13 bases between. Here the CDR3 reads CASSLVAGVGSPLHF. The CDR3 DNA reads as TGTGCCAGCAGCTTGGTGGCCGGGGTGGGTTCACCCCTCCACTTT.

The chain links TRBV11-1 to TRBJ2-3; 10 bases align to TRBD2. The length of the CDR3 is 17 residues. With V trimmed by 5 bases and J by 3 bases, 11 bases remained unmatched. Germline V gives CDR1 SGHAT, CDR2 FQDESV (reference sequence). CDR3: CASSVLPPSGRTDTQYF. In nucleotides, the CDR3 is TGTGCCAGCAGCGTCCTCCCCCCTAGCGGGAGAACAGATACGCAGTATTTT.

This clonotype was seen a handful of times. This rearrangement joins TRBV5-1 to TRBJ2-5; 11 positions match TRBD2. Germline values: CDR1 SGHRS, CDR2 YFSETQ. This CDR3 is 15 amino acids long. J lost 3 bases, V lost 4 bases, and 5 bases had no gene match. DNA of the CDR3: TGCGCCAGCAGCGTTAGCGGGAGGGCTGAAGAGACCCAGTACTTC. It is translated as CASSVSGRAEETQYF. The variable domain in full, with the rest retrieved from reference TRBV5-1 and TRBJ2-5, is KAGVTQTPRYLIKTRGQQVTLSCSPISGHRSVSWYQQTPGQGLQFLFEYFSETQRNKGNFPGRFSGRQFSNSRSEMNVSTLELGDSALYLCASSVSGRAEETQYFGPGTRLLVL.

The table lists this clonotype with a few counts. The rearrangement uses TRBV20-1 and TRBJ2-7, with D possibly being TRBD1 (7 bases). The CDR3 contains 14 residues. Germline V gene data show CDR1 as DFQATT and CDR2 as SNEGSKA (reference sequence). V shed 0 bases and J shed 2 bases, with 11 bases lying between them. The CDR3 DNA sequence: TGCAGTGCTAGAGATCAGGGGGGTACCTACGAGCAGTACTTC. This gives the protein CSARDQGGTYEQYF.

V gene TRBV7-9 combines with J gene TRBJ1-1, with D uncertain. Trimming cost V 5 bases and J 3 bases, with 10 bases left between them. The CDR3 contains 13 residues. Germline lookup yields CDR1 SEHNR and CDR2 FQNEAQ (reference sequence). DNA of the CDR3: TGTGCCAGCAGCGGTGGGGAGTACACTGAAGCTTTCTTT. This codes for CASSGGEYTEAFF. Full variable domain (rest looked up from reference TRBV7-9 and TRBJ1-1): DTGVSQNPRHKITKRGQNVTFRCDPISEHNRLYWYRQTLGQGPEFLTYFQNEAQLEKSRLLSDRFSAERPKGSFSTLEIQRTEQGDSAMYLCASSGGEYTEAFFGQGTRLTVV.

J is TRBJ2-6 and V is TRBV12-3 or TRBV12-4; D is perhaps TRBD1 or TRBD2 (5 bases each). Trimming stripped 8 bases from V and 0 bases from J, with 8 bases between. CDR3 length equals 14 residues. CDR3 loop: CASGTNSGANVLTF. CDR3 sequence (DNA): TGTGCCAGCGGGACGAACTCTGGGGCCAACGTCCTGACTTTC.

This clonotype has just a few counts. The chain couples TRBV27 to TRBJ2-7; D is unresolved. Trimming removed 6 bases from V and 5 bases from J, with 14 bases in between. The CDR3 runs 13 residues. CDR1 is MNHEY, CDR2 SMNVEV, per germline (reference sequence). The CDR3 nucleotides are TGTGCCAGCAGCTATAGTATGGGTCACGAGCAGTACTTC. Amino acid sequence: CASSYSMGHEQYF.

This chain joins TRBV6-4 and TRBJ2-4; 12 nucleotides match TRBD1. V dropped 6 bases and J dropped 5; count of bases not matched to a gene: 11. Germline V gene sequence: CDR1 MRHNA, CDR2 SNTAGT. The CDR3 runs 17 residues. The CDR3 sequence is CASSPLGDRGPENIQYF. The CDR3 DNA reads TGTGCCAGCAGCCCCCTCGGGGACAGGGGGCCCGAAAACATTCAGTACTTC.

This clonotype was found a few times. One end of the junction does not line up with germline, which may come from a read error. This sequence joins TRBV27 and TRBJ1-5, with a weak D call TRBD1 (6 bases). The germline CDR1 and CDR2 sequences are MNHEY and SMNVEV (reference sequence). This CDR3 is built from 13 residues. DNA of the CDR3: TGTGTCAGCAGTCAGGGGTTTGGGCAGCCCCAGCATTTT. This translates into CVSSQGFGQPQHF.

This clonotype appeared a few times. The CDR3 nucleotides read TGTGCCAGCAGTACCCTTCCGGGCTGCGAGCAGTACTTC. Translation: CASSTLPGCEQYF. The chain is built from TRBV28 and TRBJ2-5; D gene uncertain. Near its end, the DNA agrees better with TRBJ2-7, so the J call may be wrong. The CDR3 runs to 13 residues. The germline gives CDR1 MDHEN, CDR2 SYDVKM.

This clonotype has a single count. This chain uses TRBV7-8 with TRBJ1-6; no firm D call. CDR1 SGHVS and CDR2 FQNEAQ come from the germline V gene. CDR3 length: 16 residues. The V end lost 5 bases, the J end lost 7 bases, and 18 bases lay between the germline ends. CDR3 region: CASSARPGPRNSPLHF. CDR3 bases: TGTGCCAGCAGCGCGCGACCCGGTCCGAGGAATTCACCCCTCCACTTT. Full variable domain (rest looked up from reference TRBV7-8 and TRBJ1-6): GAGVSQSPRYKVAKRGQDVALRCDPISGHVSLFWYQQALGQGPEFLTYFQNEAQLDKSGLPSDRFFAERPEGSVSTLKIQRTQQEDSAVYLCASSARPGPRNSPLHFGNGTRLTVT.

V and J are TRBV7-2 and TRBJ1-1; D remains unclear. Trimming removed 5 bases from V and 2 bases from J, with 15 bases in between. Germline assignment: CDR1 SGHTA and CDR2 FQGNSA. The length of the CDR3 is 15 residues. The DNA of the CDR3 is TGTGCCAGCAGCGACTCCTGGGGTTACAACACTGAAGCTTTCTTT. The encoded protein is CASSDSWGYNTEAFF.

V usage is TRBV7-9 and J usage is TRBJ2-5, with 10 bases matching TRBD1. V lost 4 bases and J lost 5; bases outside the gene matches: 13. CDR3 length: 17 residues. Germline CDR1 and CDR2: SEHNR and FQNEAQ (reference sequence). In DNA, the CDR3 is TGTGCCAGCAGCTCAATGGACAGGGGGAAGTTTACGGAGACCCAGTACTTC. Its translation is CASSSMDRGKFTETQYF.

This sequence joins TRBV27 and TRBJ2-5; tentative D call: TRBD1 (5 bases). Germline V gene lookup returns CDR1 MNHEY and CDR2 SMNVEV (reference sequence). There are 14 residues in the CDR3. V dropped 7 bases and J dropped 1 base, with 13 bases sitting between them. The CDR3 coding sequence is TGTGCCAGCACCCTGGGGCGGATCCAAGAGACCCAGTACTTC. This encodes CASTLGRIQETQYF.

The gene calls are TRBV20-1 and TRBJ1-1; 9 positions match TRBD1. Germline lookup yields CDR1 DFQATT and CDR2 SNEGSKA (reference sequence). The CDR3 is made up of 14 amino acids. The trim removed 7 bases at V and 3 bases at J, leaving 9 bases unmatched. The chain's CDR3 is CSVMTGGGYTEAFF. CDR3 nucleotide sequence: TGCAGTGTTATGACAGGGGGTGGGTACACTGAAGCTTTCTTT.

This clonotype has more than one count but fewer than ten. V usage is TRBV7-9 and J usage is TRBJ2-3; D is ambiguous. The CDR3 runs 10 residues. CDR1 is SEHNR and CDR2 is FQNEAQ in the germline V gene (reference sequence). Trimming stripped 5 bases from V and 6 bases from J, with 3 bases between. CDR3 bases: TGTGCCAGCAGCCCTGATACGCAGTATTTT. Translated, it gives CASSPDTQYF.

Details on this clonotype: A read error may explain this, as a much larger clone is one base away. This rearrangement joins TRBV6-5 to TRBJ1-5; tentative D call: TRBD1 (6 bases). The germline CDR1 and CDR2 sequences are MNHEY and SVGAGI. There are 14 residues in the CDR3. CDR3: CASTLGAGVQPHHF. In DNA form, the CDR3 reads TGTGCCAGCACTCTAGGCGCAGGGGTTCAGCCCCATCATTTT.

A remark on this clonotype: Just one base apart from a much larger clone, this may be a read error. J is TRBJ2-7 and V is TRBV6-6; D is perhaps TRBD1 (5 bases). The CDR3 contains 14 residues. V lost 2 bases and J lost 0, with 8 bases in between. Germline V lookup: CDR1 MNHNY, CDR2 SVGAGI (reference sequence). The CDR3 sequence: CASSYGAPSYEQYF. For the CDR3, the DNA is TGTGCCAGCAGTTACGGGGCCCCCTCCTACGAGCAGTACTTC.

This chain joins TRBV20-1 and TRBJ2-3; 8 bases match TRBD2. With 4 bases clipped from V and 6 bases from J, the junction kept 9 bases outside the gene matches. This CDR3 contains 14 residues. CDR1 and CDR2 (germline): DFQATT, SNEGSKA (reference sequence). The CDR3: CSATQRGGEDTQYF. In DNA form, the CDR3 reads TGCAGTGCTACGCAACGGGGGGGCGAGGATACGCAGTATTTT.

This chain links TRBV7-9 with TRBJ2-4; TRBD1 matches at 9 bases. Germline V gives CDR1 SEHNR, CDR2 FQNEAQ (reference sequence). The J segment lost 6 bases and the V segment lost 0 bases, leaving 3 bases of the junction unmatched. CDR3 length equals 15 residues. The CDR3 loop reads CASSLAGTGRNIQYF. The CDR3 DNA sequence: TGTGCCAGCAGCTTAGCTGGGACAGGGAGAAACATTCAGTACTTC. Supplemented by reference TRBV7-9 and TRBJ2-4, the full variable domain reads DTGVSQNPRHKITKRGQNVTFRCDPISEHNRLYWYRQTLGQGPEFLTYFQNEAQLEKSRLLSDRFSAERPKGSFSTLEIQRTEQGDSAMYLCASSLAGTGRNIQYFGAGTRLSVL.

The chain employs TRBV7-3 and TRBJ1-1; 10 bases line up with TRBD1. CDR1 and CDR2 from the germline V gene are SGHTA and FQGTGA. Trimming removed 3 bases from V and 6 bases from J; junction bases left unmatched: 4. CDR3 length equals 14 residues. CDR3 in DNA: TGTGCCAGCAGCTTGGACAGGGGGACCCCTGAAGCTTTCTTT. Translating gives CASSLDRGTPEAFF.

The chain combines TRBV29-1 with TRBJ1-1; 8 bases map to TRBD1. This CDR3 region has 15 residues. The J segment lost 3 bases and the V segment lost 6 bases, leaving 12 bases of the junction unmatched. Germline CDR1 SQVTM, CDR2 ANQGSEA. The CDR3 nucleotides are TGCAGCGTCGAACCTGTACAGGGGGGGGACACTGAAGCTTTCTTT. Protein sequence: CSVEPVQGGDTEAFF. The entire variable domain, with the rest obtained from reference TRBV29-1 and TRBJ1-1, is as follows: SAVISQKPSRDICQRGTSLTIQCQVDSQVTMMFWYRQQPGQSLTLIATANQGSEATYESGFVIDKFPISRPNLTFSTLTVSNMSPEDSSIYLCSVEPVQGGDTEAFFGQGTRLTVV.

This clonotype was detected many times. The chain carries TRBV6-6 and TRBJ1-1, with D possibly being TRBD1 (6 bases). Germline V gene lookup returns CDR1 MNHNY and CDR2 SVGAGI (reference sequence). Trimming removed 7 bases from V and 1 base from J, with 13 bases in between. The CDR3 runs 14 residues. The CDR3 bases are TGTGCCAGCATCTCGACAGGCAGGAACACTGAAGCTTTCTTT. This encodes CASISTGRNTEAFF.